The entry that follows covers one T cell receptor beta chain sequence. The data derive from a study of blood T cell repertoires in COVID-19. Study summary: COVID-19 samples from acute and convalescent phases originated in the United States, Italy and Spain. T cells, B-cell-depleted T cells, or PBMCs provided the cDNA or gDNA that served as material.

The CDR3 runs 16 residues. J lost 3 bases, V lost 0 bases, and 5 bases had no gene match. The V gene's germline CDR1 is SGHRS and CDR2 YFSETQ. TCRdb's table, derived via immunoSEQ multiplex PCR, lists solely in-frame clones and lacks some. The sample shows around 130,000 clones, 65% to 90% of them seen only once. What was sequenced was peripheral blood. The chain has TRBV5-1 and TRBJ2-3; TRBD2 aligns across 9 bases. This TCR was sampled from a man aged 45-65 years with acute or convalescent COVID-19. The DNA for the CDR3 is TGCGCCAGCAGCTTGGCTGGGCGGGAGGGTACAGATACGCAGTATTTT. It encodes CASSLAGREGTDTQYF.